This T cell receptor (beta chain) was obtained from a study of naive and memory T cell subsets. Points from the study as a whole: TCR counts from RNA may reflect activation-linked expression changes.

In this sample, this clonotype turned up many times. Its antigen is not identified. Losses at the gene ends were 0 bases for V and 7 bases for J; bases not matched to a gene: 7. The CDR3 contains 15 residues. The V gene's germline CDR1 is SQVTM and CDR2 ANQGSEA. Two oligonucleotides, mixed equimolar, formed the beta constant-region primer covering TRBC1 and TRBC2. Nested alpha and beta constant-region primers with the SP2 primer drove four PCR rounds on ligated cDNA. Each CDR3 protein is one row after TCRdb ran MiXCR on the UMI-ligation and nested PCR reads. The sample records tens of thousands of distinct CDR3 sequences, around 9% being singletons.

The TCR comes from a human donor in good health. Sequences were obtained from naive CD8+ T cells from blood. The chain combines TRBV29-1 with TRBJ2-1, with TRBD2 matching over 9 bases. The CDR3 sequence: CSVEEGAGGVNEQFF. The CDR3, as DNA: TGCAGCGTTGAAGAAGGAGCGGGAGGAGTGAATGAGCAGTTCTTC.